A selection of T cell receptor beta chains follows, all from one sample in a study of neurological immune-mediated disorders. TCRdb reanalysed the 5' RACE reads using MiXCR and keeps one entry per CDR3 protein. Found here are roughly 100,000 distinct CDR3 sequences, 10% to 11% of them singletons; the top ten hold 3.1%. The specimen sequenced was PBMCs. The receptor source for this set is a female donor with HTLV-1-associated myelopathy (HAM/TSP). CDR3s include the opening cysteine and the closing phenylalanine or tryptophan. The order of the fields is D gene, J gene, clone size, V gene, CDR3 DNA, CDR3 protein. The D gene is left open where the match is weak. Some rows have no size entry. The others give once, few or many, or a class for an expanded clone.

D gene: -
J gene: TRBJ1-2
clone size: few
V gene: TRBV10-3
CDR3 DNA: TGTGCCATCACCGACCAGACAGGCCTCGACCGGGATGGCTACACCTTC
CDR3 protein: CAITDQTGLDRDGYTF

D gene: -
J gene: TRBJ2-7
clone size: many
V gene: TRBV5-1
CDR3 DNA: TGCGCCAGCAGCTTGGATACAGGGACCCTAGAGCAGTACTTC
CDR3 protein: CASSLDTGTLEQYF

D gene: TRBD2
J gene: TRBJ2-1
clone size: few
V gene: TRBV5-1
CDR3 DNA: TGCGCCAGCAGCTTGGAATGGCGGGGGGGCCCGTCTTTCTTC
CDR3 protein: CASSLEWRGGPSFF

D gene: -
J gene: TRBJ2-1
clone size: many
V gene: TRBV9
CDR3 DNA: TGTGCCAGCAGCGTCGGCCCTGGTGGAGGTGAGCAGTTCTTC
CDR3 protein: CASSVGPGGGEQFF

D gene: -
J gene: TRBJ1-1
clone size: many
V gene: TRBV5-1
CDR3 DNA: TGCGCCAGCAGCTTCCTGACGGGGAACACTGAAGCTTTCTTT
CDR3 protein: CASSFLTGNTEAFF

D gene: -
J gene: TRBJ1-1
clone size: many
V gene: TRBV6-6
CDR3 DNA: TGTGCCAGCAGCCGGGAACCGACAAGGGCGAACACTGAAGCTTTCTTT
CDR3 protein: CASSREPTRANTEAFF

D gene: -
J gene: TRBJ2-7
clone size: many
V gene: TRBV5-1
CDR3 DNA: TGCGCCAGCAGCTTTGGAGGAAGCTCCTACGAGCAGTACTTC
CDR3 protein: CASSFGGSSYEQYF

D gene: -
J gene: TRBJ1-6
clone size: -
V gene: TRBV12-3/TRBV12-4
CDR3 DNA: TGTGCCAGCAGTTTAGTGGGTTCCACGGGGGGTTCACCCCTCCACTTT
CDR3 protein: CASSLVGSTGGSPLHF

D gene: -
J gene: TRBJ2-2
clone size: many
V gene: TRBV20-1
CDR3 DNA: TGCAGTGCTAGAGATACCACTAGGAACACCGGGGAGCTGTTTTTT
CDR3 protein: CSARDTTRNTGELFF

D gene: TRBD2
J gene: TRBJ2-5
clone size: many
V gene: TRBV12-3/TRBV12-4
CDR3 DNA: TGTGCCAGCAGAAGACTAGCGGGAGAGACCCAGTACTTC
CDR3 protein: CASRRLAGETQYF

D gene: -
J gene: TRBJ1-6
clone size: many
V gene: TRBV11-2
CDR3 DNA: TGTGCCAGCACGGGCGGCCATCCCGCAAGTTCACCCCTCCACTTT
CDR3 protein: CASTGGHPASSPLHF

D gene: -
J gene: TRBJ2-7
clone size: many
V gene: TRBV28
CDR3 DNA: TGTGCCAGCAGTCGACCTCAGGGTGGCGAGCAGTACTTC
CDR3 protein: CASSRPQGGEQYF

D gene: TRBD2
J gene: TRBJ2-7
clone size: many
V gene: TRBV6-1
CDR3 DNA: TGTGCCAGCATGAGACTAGCGGGGAATAACTACGAGCAGTACTTC
CDR3 protein: CASMRLAGNNYEQYF

D gene: TRBD1
J gene: TRBJ1-5
clone size: many
V gene: TRBV18
CDR3 DNA: TGTGCCAGCTCACCAACGGCAGGGGGTCAGCCCCAGCATTTT
CDR3 protein: CASSPTAGGQPQHF

D gene: -
J gene: TRBJ1-6
clone size: few
V gene: TRBV20-1
CDR3 DNA: TGCGGGGGAAAGCGTCAACCTACTTTCTCACCCCTCCACTTT
CDR3 protein: CGGKRQPTFSPLHF

D gene: TRBD1
J gene: TRBJ2-1
clone size: -
V gene: TRBV4-1
CDR3 DNA: TGCGCCAGCAGCCAGACCCGGACAGGGTGGACCGGGGTCAATGAGCAGTTCTTC
CDR3 protein: CASSQTRTGWTGVNEQFF

D gene: -
J gene: TRBJ2-2
clone size: -
V gene: TRBV6-5
CDR3 DNA: TGTGCCAGCAGGGGAGGACAGAGAATAAACACCGGGGAGCTGTTTTTT
CDR3 protein: CASRGGQRINTGELFF

D gene: -
J gene: TRBJ1-2
clone size: many
V gene: TRBV4-1
CDR3 DNA: TGCGCCAGCAGCCCGGGACCGAACTATGGCTACACCTTC
CDR3 protein: CASSPGPNYGYTF

D gene: -
J gene: TRBJ2-7
clone size: many
V gene: TRBV20-1
CDR3 DNA: TGCAGTGCTAGGAGAGGGGCTACGGAGCAGTACTTC
CDR3 protein: CSARRGATEQYF

D gene: TRBD2
J gene: TRBJ2-7
clone size: many
V gene: TRBV3-1
CDR3 DNA: TGTGCCAGCAGCCTTGGACTAGCGGGGCGCTCCTACGAGCAGTACTTC
CDR3 protein: CASSLGLAGRSYEQYF

D gene: -
J gene: TRBJ2-2
clone size: few
V gene: TRBV20-1
CDR3 DNA: TGCAGTGCTAGAGAGCCTCAGGGTGCCGGGGAGCTGTTTTTT
CDR3 protein: CSAREPQGAGELFF